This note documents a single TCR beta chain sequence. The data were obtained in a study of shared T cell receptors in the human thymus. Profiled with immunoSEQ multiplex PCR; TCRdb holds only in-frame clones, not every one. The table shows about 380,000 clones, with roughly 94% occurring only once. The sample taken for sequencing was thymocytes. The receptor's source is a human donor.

CDR3 DNA: TGTGCCAGCAGCACGCCCGGGCAGATAGCTAACTATGGCTACACCTTC. Translation: CASSTPGQIANYGYTF. V and J are TRBV5-5 and TRBJ1-2, with D uncertain. The CDR3 length is 16 residues. Trimming left V 4 bases short and J 0 bases short, with 16 bases between. Germline loops: CDR1 SGHKS, CDR2 YYEKEE (reference sequence).